This is a list of T cell receptor beta chains from one sample in a study of cytomegalovirus exposure and HLA in healthy donors. Method: immunoSEQ multiplex PCR; TCRdb's copy keeps in-frame clones and lacks some. The data show roughly 180,000 clones, more than 65% seen once. Input material: PBMCs. The receptor source for this set is a woman in her 30s in good health and CMV-seropositive. Each CDR3 is given with its conserved first and last residue. The D gene is left open where the match is weak. Rows give clone size only sometimes, using once, few, many, or a class for an expanded clone.

size	D	V	J	CDR3	DNA
NA	NA	TRBV7-2	TRBJ1-4	CASSTDSSAEKLFF	TGTGCCAGCAGCACGGACAGTTCGGCTGAAAAACTGTTTTTT
few	NA	TRBV27	TRBJ1-2	CASSPAPSRVNYGYTF	TGTGCCAGCAGTCCCGCCCCCTCCAGGGTTAACTATGGCTACACCTTC
once	NA	TRBV6-5	TRBJ1-2	CASSRTANYGYTF	TGTGCCAGCAGTCGGACAGCTAACTATGGCTACACCTTC
NA	TRBD1	TRBV11-3	TRBJ2-3	CASSLGQGRSTDTQYF	TGTGCCAGCAGCTTAGGACAGGGGAGAAGCACAGATACGCAGTATTTT
once	NA	TRBV15	TRBJ2-7	CATSKDRPISYEQYF	TGTGCCACCAGCAAAGACAGGCCCATTTCCTACGAGCAGTACTTC
NA	NA	TRBV7-7	TRBJ1-6	CASSPGAESPLHF	TGTGCCAGCAGCCCAGGGGCCGAATCACCCCTCCACTTT
NA	NA	TRBV6-1	TRBJ1-5	CASSDSGGNQPQHF	TGTGCCAGCAGTGATTCGGGGGGCAATCAGCCCCAGCATTTT
NA	TRBD1	TRBV6-5	TRBJ2-1	CASSRTGVSYNEQFF	TGTGCCAGCAGTCGGACAGGGGTCTCCTACAATGAGCAGTTCTTC
NA	TRBD2	TRBV4-1	TRBJ2-5	CASSQEWGTSLPRAQYF	TGCGCCAGCAGCCAAGAATGGGGGACTAGCCTGCCCCGGGCCCAGTACTTC
NA	NA	TRBV28	TRBJ2-1	CASSPTTSSEQFF	TGTGCCAGCAGTCCCACTACTAGTAGTGAGCAGTTCTTC
NA	NA	TRBV9	TRBJ1-5	CASSVTVGGDQPQHF	TGTGCCAGCAGCGTCACGGTAGGAGGGGATCAGCCCCAGCATTTT
NA	TRBD2	TRBV5-6	TRBJ2-5	CASSLGRLAGMGTQYF	TGTGCCAGCAGCTTGGGAAGGCTAGCGGGGATGGGGACCCAGTACTTC
once	NA	TRBV4-3	TRBJ2-1	CASSQEGGAYNEQFF	TGCGCCAGCAGCCAAGAAGGGGGGGCCTACAATGAGCAGTTCTTC
NA	NA	TRBV29-1	TRBJ2-7	CSVGVGGSYEQYF	TGCAGCGTTGGGGTTGGAGGATCCTACGAGCAGTACTTC
NA	TRBD1	TRBV5-4	TRBJ1-2	CASSPGTGGFYGYTF	TGTGCCAGCAGCCCCGGGACAGGGGGCTTCTATGGCTACACCTTC
NA	NA	TRBV7-9	TRBJ2-3	CASSLAGGGRMAQYF	TGTGCCAGCAGCTTAGCCGGCGGGGGCCGTATGGCGCAGTATTTT
few	NA	TRBV6-5	TRBJ1-2	CASSQGVRGYTF	TGTGCCAGCAGCCAGGGCGTACGCGGCTACACCTTC
NA	NA	TRBV28	TRBJ1-1	CASSLGGGAFF	TGTGCCAGCAGTTTGGGCGGGGGGGCTTTCTTT
NA	TRBD2	TRBV4-3	TRBJ2-5	CASSRGLAGSQETQYF	TGCGCCAGCAGCCGGGGACTAGCGGGTTCTCAAGAGACCCAGTACTTC
NA	NA	TRBV14	TRBJ1-5	CASSQSESQPQHF	TGTGCCAGCAGCCAATCGGAGAGTCAGCCCCAGCATTTT
NA	NA	TRBV6-6	TRBJ2-7	CASSYSGSSYEQYF	TGTGCCAGCAGTTACTCGGGGAGCTCCTACGAGCAGTACTTC
NA	TRBD1	TRBV6-1	TRBJ1-2	CASRRTGEDYGYTF	TGTGCCAGCAGAAGGACAGGGGAGGACTATGGCTACACCTTC
NA	NA	TRBV4-3	TRBJ1-6	CASSQDRAGWSPLHF	TGCGCCAGCAGCCAAGATCGGGCAGGGTGGTCACCCCTCCACTTT
NA	TRBD1	TRBV19	TRBJ2-3	CASSIRDRDTQYF	TGTGCCAGTAGTATCCGGGACAGGGATACGCAGTATTTT